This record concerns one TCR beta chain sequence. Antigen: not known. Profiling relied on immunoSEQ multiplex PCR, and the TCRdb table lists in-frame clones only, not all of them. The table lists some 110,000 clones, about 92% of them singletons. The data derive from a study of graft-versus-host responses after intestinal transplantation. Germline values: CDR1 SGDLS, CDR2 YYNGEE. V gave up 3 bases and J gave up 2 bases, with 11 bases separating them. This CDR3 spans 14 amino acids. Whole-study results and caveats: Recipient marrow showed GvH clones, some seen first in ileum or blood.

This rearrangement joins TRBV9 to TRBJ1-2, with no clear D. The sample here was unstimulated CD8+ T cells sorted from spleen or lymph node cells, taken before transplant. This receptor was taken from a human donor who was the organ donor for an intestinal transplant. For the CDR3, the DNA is TGTGCCAGCAGCGCGGCGGTCGGAAACTATGGCTACACCTTC. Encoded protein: CASSAAVGNYGYTF. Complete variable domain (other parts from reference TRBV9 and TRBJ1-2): DSGVTQTPKHLITATGQRVTLRCSPRSGDLSVYWYQQSLDQGLQFLIQYYNGEERAKGNILERFSAQQFPDLHSELNLSSLELGDSALYFCASSAAVGNYGYTFGSGTRLTVV.